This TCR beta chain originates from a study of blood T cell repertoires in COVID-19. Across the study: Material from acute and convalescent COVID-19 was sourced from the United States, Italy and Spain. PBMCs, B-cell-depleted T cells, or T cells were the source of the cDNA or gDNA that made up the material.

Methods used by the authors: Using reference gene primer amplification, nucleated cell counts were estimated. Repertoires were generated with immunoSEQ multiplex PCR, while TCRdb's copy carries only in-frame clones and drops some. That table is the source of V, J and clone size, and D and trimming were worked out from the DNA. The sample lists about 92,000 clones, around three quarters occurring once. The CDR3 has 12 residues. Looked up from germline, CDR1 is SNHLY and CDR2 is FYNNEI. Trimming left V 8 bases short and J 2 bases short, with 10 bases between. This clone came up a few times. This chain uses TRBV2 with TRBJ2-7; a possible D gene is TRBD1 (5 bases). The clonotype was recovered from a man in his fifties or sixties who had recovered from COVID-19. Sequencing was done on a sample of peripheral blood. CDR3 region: CASDQDTYEQYF. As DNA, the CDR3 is TGTGCCAGCGACCAGGACACCTACGAGCAGTACTTC.